The 5 T cell receptor beta chains below were found in one sample sequenced in a study of blood T cell repertoires in COVID-19. Assay: immunoSEQ multiplex PCR; the TCRdb copy retains only in-frame clones and omits some. This table has more than 100,000 clones, 60% to 85% appearing once. The sequencing input was peripheral blood. The receptors were gathered from a man aged 70 or older with acute or convalescent COVID-19.

The chain carries TRBV14 and TRBJ1-1; a possible D gene is TRBD1 (5 bases). The CDR3 is 14 residues long. Trimming removed 7 bases at V and 4 bases at J, with 16 bases between. Germline CDR1 and CDR2: SGHDN and FVKESK. The CDR3, as DNA: TGTGCCAGCACCCCCCGTGATAGGGGCACTGAAGCTTTCTTT. It translates to CASTPRDRGTEAFF.

This sequence joins TRBV7-9 and TRBJ1-4; the D gene is possibly TRBD1 (5 bases). V lost 5 bases and J lost 6, with 19 bases in between. The length of the CDR3 is 16 residues. The germline gives CDR1 SEHNR, CDR2 FQNEAQ (reference sequence). The CDR3 here is CASSPGTGGTYEKLFF. The CDR3 DNA reads TGTGCCAGCAGCCCCGGGACCGGGGGGACGTATGAAAAACTGTTTTTT.

In this sample, this clone turned up once. The rearrangement uses TRBV7-3 and TRBJ1-6, with 9 positions matching TRBD1. The CDR3 runs 15 residues. J lost 10 bases, V lost 0 bases, and 4 bases had no gene match. CDR1 is SGHTA, CDR2 FQGTGA, per germline. CDR3 protein: CASSLTTGGNSPLHF. The DNA of the CDR3 is TGTGCCAGCAGCTTAACGACAGGGGGGAACTCACCCCTCCACTTT.

This chain joins TRBV4-1 and TRBJ2-3, with 11 bases fitting TRBD2. The CDR3 is 16 residues long. Germline lookup yields CDR1 MGHRA and CDR2 YSYEKL. Trimming at V came to 5 bases and at J to 3 bases, leaving 7 bases not matched to a gene. The CDR3 nucleotides are TGCGCCAGCAGCTTGATAGCGGGGGGGCCAACAGATACGCAGTATTTT. It translates to CASSLIAGGPTDTQYF.

The chain uses TRBV19 and TRBJ2-7; 8 positions agree with TRBD2. Germline V CDR1 and CDR2: LNHDA, SQIVND (reference sequence). CDR3 length: 14 residues. The J segment lost 0 bases and the V segment lost 3 bases, leaving 1 base of the junction unmatched. The CDR3 coding sequence is TGTGCCAGTAGTATGAGCGGGAGCTCCTACGAGCAGTACTTC. This sequence encodes CASSMSGSSYEQYF.